Below, one T cell receptor (beta chain) is given with its context. TCRdb keeps only in-frame clones here, not all; method: immunoSEQ multiplex PCR. The sample records approximately 160,000 clones, approximately 91% being singletons. This sample was taken from a study of control samples from healthy donors and cancer patients. The CDR3 totals 14 residues. Deletions cut 10 bases from V and 1 base from J, with 16 bases between. Germline CDR1 is LNHDA and CDR2 is SQIVND (reference sequence). V is TRBV19 and J is TRBJ1-1; maybe TRBD1 (5 bases). This TCR came from a woman aged 40 to 50 in good health. Sequences were obtained from blood. Here the CDR3 reads CATRNSRANTEAFF. CDR3 DNA: TGTGCCACCAGGAACTCCAGGGCGAACACTGAAGCTTTCTTT.